These 13 T cell receptor beta chains share one sample of origin, sequenced in a study of shared clonotypes between healthy human individuals. Naive CD8 populations comprised CD45RO-negative cells positively selected for CCR7, excluding terminally differentiated effector memory CD45RA+ cells. The data were produced by immunoSEQ multiplex PCR, yet TCRdb's version contains in-frame clones alone and is incomplete. The sample lists approximately 2,000,000 clones; 80% to 95% were seen once. Sequencing was performed on naive CD8+ T cells from PBMCs. All receptors derive from a young man in good health. Some clones in this sample may be carry-over from other donors' samples.

The CDR3 sequence: CASSPARSTAFF. The DNA for the CDR3 is TGTGCCAGCAGTCCAGCCCGGTCGACAGCTTTCTTT. The V call is TRBV7-6, the J call TRBJ1-1, with unresolved D. The CDR3 length is 12 residues. Germline CDR1 is SGHVS and CDR2 is FNYEAQ. V was shortened by 6 bases and J by 10 bases, with 15 bases between the two germline ends.

The genes are TRBV15 and TRBJ1-2; 8 nucleotides line up with TRBD1. The CDR3 covers 15 residues. The ends lost 0 bases at V and 8 bases at J; junction bases unmatched: 8. The V gene's germline CDR1 is LNHNV and CDR2 YYDKDF (reference sequence). The DNA of the CDR3 is TGTGCCACCAGCAGAGATGCAGGGGGCAGTCGGGGCTACACCTTC. Protein product: CATSRDAGGSRGYTF.

The rearrangement links TRBV28 to TRBJ2-1; 13 nucleotides align to TRBD2. The germline gives CDR1 MDHEN, CDR2 SYDVKM. Trimming took 8 bases from V and 9 from J; bases not matched to a gene: 22. This CDR3 is 19 amino acids long. CDR3 residues: CASRLFGLAGEGTLGEQFF. DNA of the CDR3: TGTGCCAGCCGATTATTTGGACTAGCGGGAGAGGGCACTCTCGGTGAGCAGTTCTTC.

The chain recombines TRBV7-8 with TRBJ2-7; a possible D gene is TRBD2 (6 bases). The V gene lost 3 bases and the J gene lost 5 bases, with 14 bases spanning the gap. The CDR3 spans 14 residues. The germline V gene has CDR1 SGHVS and CDR2 FQNEAQ. CDR3 amino acids: CASSFLRDINEQYF. CDR3 nucleotide sequence: TGTGCCAGCAGCTTTTTGCGGGATATAAACGAGCAGTACTTC.

This sequence joins TRBV6-5 and TRBJ2-7; TRBD1 matches 7 bases. After removal of 0 bases from V and 2 bases from J, the junction contained 7 bases not matched to a gene. The length of the CDR3 is 16 residues. CDR1 is MNHEY and CDR2 is SVGAGI in the germline V gene. The DNA of the CDR3 is TGTGCCAGCAGTTACTCCACGGGACAGACAGCCTACGAGCAGTACTTC. Protein: CASSYSTGQTAYEQYF.

The genes are TRBV4-3 and TRBJ2-2; 8 positions agree with TRBD2. Looked up from germline, CDR1 is LGHNA and CDR2 is YSLEER. CDR3 size: 19 residues. V shed 1 base and J 5 bases; nucleotides not matched to a gene: 15. CDR3 in amino acids: CASSQAPGGGEGETGELFF. As DNA, the CDR3 is TGCGCCAGCAGCCAAGCACCCGGGGGGGGAGAAGGTGAAACCGGGGAGCTGTTTTTT.

J is TRBJ2-3 and V is TRBV27, with TRBD1 matching over 7 bases. Germline V CDR1 and CDR2: MNHEY, SMNVEV (reference sequence). This CDR3 spans 13 amino acids. Trimming at V came to 4 bases and at J to 6 bases, leaving 4 bases not matched to a gene. CDR3 region: CASSWDSGDTQYF. The CDR3, as DNA: TGTGCCAGCAGTTGGGACAGCGGCGATACGCAGTATTTT.

The chain combines TRBV7-9 with TRBJ2-1; 9 nucleotides line up with TRBD2. The V and J ends lost 5 bases and 2 bases, in that order; junction bases with no gene match: 4. Looked up from germline, CDR1 is SEHNR and CDR2 is FQNEAQ (reference sequence). This CDR3 is built from 15 residues. CDR3 DNA: TGTGCCAGCAGCATTAGCGGGAGCCCCTACAATGAGCAGTTCTTC. Protein sequence: CASSISGSPYNEQFF.

The chain couples TRBV11-2 to TRBJ2-3; D may be TRBD2 (7 bases). Deletions cut 3 bases from V and 6 bases from J, with 13 bases between. CDR1 is SGHAT and CDR2 is FQNNGV in the germline V gene. The CDR3 has 14 amino acids. CDR3 protein: CASSFIRGADTQYF. The CDR3 DNA reads TGTGCCAGCAGCTTCATCCGGGGGGCTGATACGCAGTATTTT.

The V gene is TRBV7-9, the J gene TRBJ1-3; D unclear. The length of the CDR3 is 14 residues. CDR1 and CDR2 (germline): SEHNR, FQNEAQ (reference sequence). Trimming cost V 7 bases and J 0 bases, with 10 bases left between them. The CDR3 DNA sequence: TGTGCCAGCAACTCCATGAACTCTGGAAACACCATATATTTT. Its translation is CASNSMNSGNTIYF.

This chain uses TRBV29-1 with TRBJ2-7; 8 bases align to TRBD2. Germline assignment: CDR1 SQVTM and CDR2 ANQGSEA. The length of the CDR3 is 14 residues. V lost 6 bases to trimming and J lost 0 bases; unmatched junction nucleotides: 7. CDR3 sequence (DNA): TGCAGCGTCACGGGGGGGGACTTCTCCTACGAGCAGTACTTC. It yields the protein CSVTGGDFSYEQYF.

The chain's CDR3 is CASSLFPGTSPKVTTTQYF. The CDR3 DNA reads TGTGCCAGCAGTTTATTCCCCGGGACAAGTCCCAAGGTGACTACGACCCAGTACTTC. The chain combines TRBV27 with TRBJ2-5, with TRBD1 as a possible D gene (6 bases). V lost 1 base and J lost 7, with 28 bases in between. Germline-derived CDR1 and CDR2 are MNHEY and SMNVEV (reference sequence). This CDR3 is 19 amino acids long.

The chain employs TRBV5-6 and TRBJ2-1; 10 bases agree with TRBD2. The CDR3 has 15 amino acids. The V and J ends lost 6 bases and 1 base, in that order; junction bases with no gene match: 4. Looked up from germline, CDR1 is SGHDT and CDR2 is YYEEEE. CDR3 sequence reads: CASNLAGASYNEQFF. For the CDR3, the DNA is TGTGCCAGCAACCTAGCGGGAGCATCCTACAATGAGCAGTTCTTC.